What follows is one TCR beta chain and its context. The antigen is not known. Germline V CDR1 and CDR2: LNHDA, SQIVND (reference sequence). Trimming removed 5 bases from V and 6 bases from J; junction bases left unmatched: 9. The CDR3 spans 15 residues. This sample was included in a study of cytomegalovirus exposure and HLA in healthy donors. Study conclusions and caveats: In an earlier analysis, productive rearrangement rates for most beta V segments clustered near 87% or 30%. The authors judged a highly shared variant cluster likely a sequencing artifact. The authors later found TCR association rates varying by HLA locus, with DRB1 most and HLA-C fewest. According to the study, around 160 TCR beta chains were cytomegalovirus-associated.

With 60 Vbeta and 13 Jbeta primers, the PCR was carried out. The table came from immunoSEQ multiplex PCR; TCRdb's copy has only in-frame clones and leaves some out. The sample lists approximately 190,000 clones, 65% to 90% seen once, with 6.3% in the top ten. The chain links TRBV19 to TRBJ2-1; 8 positions agree with TRBD1. This TCR was recovered from a man aged 40-55 years in good health and CMV-seropositive. The material sequenced was PBMCs. The CDR3 nucleotides read TGTGCCAGTAGTCAGGACAGGGTAATGGGCAATGAGCAGTTCTTC. This gives the protein CASSQDRVMGNEQFF.